These 2 T cell receptor beta chains were all obtained from the same sample, sequenced in a study of identical twins. TCRdb reprocessed the 5' RACE reads with MiXCR, giving one entry per CDR3 protein. The profile shows 350,000 to 450,000 distinct CDR3 sequences, roughly 18% of them singletons. Material: naive T cells sorted from blood. These receptors originate from a man in his fifties in good health.

This clonotype came up a few times. The J gene is TRBJ1-6, the V gene TRBV6-1, with D maybe TRBD1 (6 bases). Germline values: CDR1 MNHNS, CDR2 SASEGT. The CDR3 extends over 15 amino acids. Trimming pared 5 bases from V and 10 bases from J, leaving 18 bases between. As DNA, the CDR3 is TGTGCCAGCAGTCGAACAGGGACTCGAAACTCACCCCTCCACTTT. Translating it yields CASSRTGTRNSPLHF.

This sequence joins TRBV7-8 and TRBJ2-5; 10 bases line up with TRBD1. The V and J ends lost 2 bases and 2 bases, in that order; junction bases with no gene match: 11. Germline V lookup: CDR1 SGHVS, CDR2 FQNEAQ. There are 18 residues in the CDR3. In nucleotides, the CDR3 is TGTGCCAGCAGCTTAAGGGCCCGGGACAGGGGTTGGCAAGAGACCCAGTACTTC. Translation gives CASSLRARDRGWQETQYF.